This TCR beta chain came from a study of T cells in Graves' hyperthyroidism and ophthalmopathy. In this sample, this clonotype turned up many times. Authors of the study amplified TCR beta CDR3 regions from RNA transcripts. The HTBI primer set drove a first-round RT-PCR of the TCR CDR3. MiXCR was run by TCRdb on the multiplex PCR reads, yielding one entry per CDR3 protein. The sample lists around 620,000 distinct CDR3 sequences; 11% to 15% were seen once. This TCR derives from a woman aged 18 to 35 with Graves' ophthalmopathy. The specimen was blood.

The CDR3, as DNA: TGTGCTAGTGGTTTGGAGGGGGGTGGCGGTTCACCCCTCCACTTT. Protein sequence: CASGLEGGGGSPLHF. The chain carries TRBV12-5 and TRBJ1-6, with D maybe TRBD1 (6 bases). Trimming removed 1 base from V and 9 bases from J, with 13 bases in between. Per germline, CDR1 LGHNT and CDR2 FRNRAP. CDR3 length: 15 amino acids.